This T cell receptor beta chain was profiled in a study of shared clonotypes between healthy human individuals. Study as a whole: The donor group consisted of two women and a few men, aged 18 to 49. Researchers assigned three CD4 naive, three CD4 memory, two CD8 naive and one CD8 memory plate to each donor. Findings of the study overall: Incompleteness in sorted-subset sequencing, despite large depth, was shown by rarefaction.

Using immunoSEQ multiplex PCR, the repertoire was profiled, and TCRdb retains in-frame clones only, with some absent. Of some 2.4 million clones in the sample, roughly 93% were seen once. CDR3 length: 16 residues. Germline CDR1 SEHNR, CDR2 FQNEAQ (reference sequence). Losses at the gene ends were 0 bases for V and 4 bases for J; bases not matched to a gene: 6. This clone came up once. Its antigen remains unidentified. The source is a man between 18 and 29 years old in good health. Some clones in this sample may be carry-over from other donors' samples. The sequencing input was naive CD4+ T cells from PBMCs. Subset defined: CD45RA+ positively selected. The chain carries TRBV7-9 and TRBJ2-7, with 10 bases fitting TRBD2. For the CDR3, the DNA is TGTGCCAGCAGCTTAGCGTTGGTAGCGGGGGGATACGAGCAGTACTTC. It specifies CASSLALVAGGYEQYF.